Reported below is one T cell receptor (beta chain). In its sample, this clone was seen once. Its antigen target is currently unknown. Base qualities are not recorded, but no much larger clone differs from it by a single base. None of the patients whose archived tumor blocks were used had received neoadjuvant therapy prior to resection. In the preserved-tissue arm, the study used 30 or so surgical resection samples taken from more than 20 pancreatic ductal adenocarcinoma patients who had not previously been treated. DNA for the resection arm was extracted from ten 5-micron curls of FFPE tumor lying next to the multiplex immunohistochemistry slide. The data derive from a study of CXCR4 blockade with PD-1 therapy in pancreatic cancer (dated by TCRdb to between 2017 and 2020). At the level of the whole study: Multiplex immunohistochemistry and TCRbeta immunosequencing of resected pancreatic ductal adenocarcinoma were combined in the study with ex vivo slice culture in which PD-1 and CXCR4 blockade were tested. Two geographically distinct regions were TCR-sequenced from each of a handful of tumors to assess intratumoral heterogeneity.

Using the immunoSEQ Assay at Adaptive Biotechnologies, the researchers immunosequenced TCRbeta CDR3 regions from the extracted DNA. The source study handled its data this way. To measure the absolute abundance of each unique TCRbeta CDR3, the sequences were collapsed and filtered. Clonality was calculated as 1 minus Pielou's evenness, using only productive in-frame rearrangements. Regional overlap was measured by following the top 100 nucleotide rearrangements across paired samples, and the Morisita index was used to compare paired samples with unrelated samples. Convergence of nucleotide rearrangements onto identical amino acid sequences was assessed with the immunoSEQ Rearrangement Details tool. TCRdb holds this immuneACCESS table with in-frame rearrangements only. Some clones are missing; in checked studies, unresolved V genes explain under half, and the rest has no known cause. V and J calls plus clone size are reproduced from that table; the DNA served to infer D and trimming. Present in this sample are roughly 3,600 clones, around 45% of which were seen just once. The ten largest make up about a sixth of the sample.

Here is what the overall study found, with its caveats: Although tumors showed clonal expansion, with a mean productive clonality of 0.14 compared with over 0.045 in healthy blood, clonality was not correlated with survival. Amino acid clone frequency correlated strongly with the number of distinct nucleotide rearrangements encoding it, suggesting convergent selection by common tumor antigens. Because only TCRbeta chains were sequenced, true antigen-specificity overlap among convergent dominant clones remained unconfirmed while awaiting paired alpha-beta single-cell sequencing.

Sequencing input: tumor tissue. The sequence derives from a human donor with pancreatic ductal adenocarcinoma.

The CDR3 reads CASSLIGVFTEAFF. In nucleotides, the sequence is TGCGCCAGCAGCTTGATAGGCGTCTTCACTGAAGCTTTCTTT. Recombination connected TRBV5-1 to TRBJ1-1, with the D gene too uncertain to name. Including cysteine and phenylalanine, the CDR3 has 14 amino acids. The CDR3 DNA has 42 bases and is translated from base 1. The germline V gene encodes CDR1 SGHRS and CDR2 YFSETQ. The germline ends are 11 bases apart after V is trimmed by 1 base and J by 4 bases.